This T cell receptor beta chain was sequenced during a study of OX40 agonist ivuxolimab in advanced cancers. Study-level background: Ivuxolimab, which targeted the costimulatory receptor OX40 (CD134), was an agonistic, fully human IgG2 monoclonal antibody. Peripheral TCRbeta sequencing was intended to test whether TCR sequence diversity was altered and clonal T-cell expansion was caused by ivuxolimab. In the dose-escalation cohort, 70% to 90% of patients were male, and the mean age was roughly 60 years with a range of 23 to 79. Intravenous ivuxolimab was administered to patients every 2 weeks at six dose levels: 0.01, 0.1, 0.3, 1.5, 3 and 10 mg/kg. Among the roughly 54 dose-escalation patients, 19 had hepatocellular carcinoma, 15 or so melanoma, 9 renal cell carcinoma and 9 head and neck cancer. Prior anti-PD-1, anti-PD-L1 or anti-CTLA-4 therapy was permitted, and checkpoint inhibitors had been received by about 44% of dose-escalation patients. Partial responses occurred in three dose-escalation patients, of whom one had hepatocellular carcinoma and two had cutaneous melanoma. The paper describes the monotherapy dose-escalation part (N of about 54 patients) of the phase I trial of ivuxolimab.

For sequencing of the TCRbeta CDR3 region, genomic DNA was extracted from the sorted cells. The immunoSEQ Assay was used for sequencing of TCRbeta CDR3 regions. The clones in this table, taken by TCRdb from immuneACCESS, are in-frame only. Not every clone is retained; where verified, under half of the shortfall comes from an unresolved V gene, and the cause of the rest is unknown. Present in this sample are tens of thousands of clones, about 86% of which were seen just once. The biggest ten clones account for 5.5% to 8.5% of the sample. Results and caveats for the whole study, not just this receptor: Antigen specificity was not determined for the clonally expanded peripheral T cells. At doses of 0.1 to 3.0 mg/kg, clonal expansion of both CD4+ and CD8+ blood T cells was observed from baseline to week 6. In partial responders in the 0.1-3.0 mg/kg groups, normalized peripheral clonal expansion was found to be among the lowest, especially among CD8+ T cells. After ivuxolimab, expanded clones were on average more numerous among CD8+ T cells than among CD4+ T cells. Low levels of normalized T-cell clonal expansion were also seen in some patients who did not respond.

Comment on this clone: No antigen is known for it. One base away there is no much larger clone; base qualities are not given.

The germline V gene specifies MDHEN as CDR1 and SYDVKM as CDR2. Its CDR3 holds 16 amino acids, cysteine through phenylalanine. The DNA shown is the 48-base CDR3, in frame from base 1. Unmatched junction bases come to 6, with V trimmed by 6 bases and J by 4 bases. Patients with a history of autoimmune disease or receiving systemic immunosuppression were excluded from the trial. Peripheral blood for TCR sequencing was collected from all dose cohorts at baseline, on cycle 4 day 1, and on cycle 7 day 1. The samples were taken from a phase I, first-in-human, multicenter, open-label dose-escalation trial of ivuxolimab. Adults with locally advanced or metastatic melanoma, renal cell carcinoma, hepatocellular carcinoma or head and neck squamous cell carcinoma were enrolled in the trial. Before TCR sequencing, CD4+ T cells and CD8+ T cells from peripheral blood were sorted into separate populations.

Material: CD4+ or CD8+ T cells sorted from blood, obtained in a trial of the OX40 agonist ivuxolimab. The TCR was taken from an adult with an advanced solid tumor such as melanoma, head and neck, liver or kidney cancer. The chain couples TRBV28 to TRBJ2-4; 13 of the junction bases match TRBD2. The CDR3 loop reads CASSPLTSGGKNIQYF. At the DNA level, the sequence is TGTGCCAGCAGCCCCCTGACTAGCGGGGGGAAAAACATTCAGTACTTC. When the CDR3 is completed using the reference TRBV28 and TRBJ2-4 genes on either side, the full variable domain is DVKVTQSSRYLVKRTGEKVFLECVQDMDHENMFWYRQDPGLGLRLIYFSYDVKMKEKGDIPEGYSVSREKKERFSLILESASTNQTSMYLCASSPLTSGGKNIQYFGAGTRLSVL.